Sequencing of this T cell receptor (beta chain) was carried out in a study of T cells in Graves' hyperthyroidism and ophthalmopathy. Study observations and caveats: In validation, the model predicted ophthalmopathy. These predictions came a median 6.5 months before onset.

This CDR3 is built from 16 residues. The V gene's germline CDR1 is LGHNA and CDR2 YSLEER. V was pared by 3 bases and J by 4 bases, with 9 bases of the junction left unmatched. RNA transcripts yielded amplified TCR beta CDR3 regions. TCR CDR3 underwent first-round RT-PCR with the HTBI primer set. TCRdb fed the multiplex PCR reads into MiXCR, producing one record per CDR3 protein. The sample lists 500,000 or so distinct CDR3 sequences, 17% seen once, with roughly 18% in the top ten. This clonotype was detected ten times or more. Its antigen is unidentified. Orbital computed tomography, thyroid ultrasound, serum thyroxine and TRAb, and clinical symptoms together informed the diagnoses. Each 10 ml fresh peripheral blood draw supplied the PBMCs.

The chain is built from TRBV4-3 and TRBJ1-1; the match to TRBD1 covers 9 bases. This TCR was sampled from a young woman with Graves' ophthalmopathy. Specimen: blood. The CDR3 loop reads CASSQIRGTGFTEAFF. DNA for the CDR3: TGCGCCAGCAGCCAGATTCGTGGGACAGGGTTCACTGAAGCTTTCTTT.